Following are 18 T cell receptor beta chains from one sample sequenced in a study of CD8+CD57+ T cells in acquired aplastic anemia. Profiling of TCR beta VDJ combinations and CDR3 sequences used genomic DNA as template. From the reads, TCRdb called clonotypes with MiXCR, one entry per CDR3 protein. The sample consists of around 150,000 distinct CDR3 sequences, 40% to 45% of them appearing once. Material: sorted CD4+, CD8+, or CD8+CD57+ T cells (not recorded which) from PBMCs. The receptor set was obtained from a human donor in good health, serving as a control.

Comments on this clonotype: This clone may be a read error of a much larger clone one base away. The V and J genes are TRBV19 and TRBJ1-1; tentative D call: TRBD1 (6 bases). This CDR3 has 16 amino acids. The germline V gene has CDR1 LNHDA and CDR2 SQIVND (reference sequence). In DNA, the CDR3 is TGTGCCAGTAGTACTGTCACAGGGAGACTGAACGCTGAAGCTTTCTTT. It specifies CASSTVTGRLNAEAFF. The full variable domain, rest sourced from reference TRBV19 and TRBJ1-1, is DGGITQSPKYLFRKEGQNVTLSCEQNLNHDAMYWYRQDPGQGLRLIYYSQIVNDFQKGDIAEGYSVSREKKESFPLTVTSAQKNPTAFYLCASSTVTGRLNAEAFFGQGTRLTVV.

This clonotype was counted ten times or more. The rearrangement joins TRBV10-3 to TRBJ2-7; perhaps TRBD2 as D (7 bases). The germline V gene has CDR1 ENHRY and CDR2 SYGVKD. The CDR3 runs 13 residues. The V end was cut by 8 bases, the J end by 1 base, with 12 bases between. CDR3 amino acids: CAIAGDTSYEQYF. CDR3 nucleotide sequence: TGTGCCATCGCGGGGGACACTTCCTACGAGCAGTACTTC.

The CDR3 DNA sequence: TGTGCCAGCAGTTTATATGCCGGGGGAAAAAAACTGTTTTTT. Protein: CASSLYAGGKKLFF. V gene TRBV12-3 or TRBV12-4 combines with J gene TRBJ1-4, with D possibly being TRBD1 (5 bases). The CDR3 runs 14 residues. Trimming stripped 2 bases from V and 9 bases from J, with 13 bases between.

This clonotype was seen ten or more times. The J gene is TRBJ2-5, the V gene TRBV11-2; weak D call: TRBD2 (6 bases). CDR3 length equals 13 residues. CDR1 is SGHAT and CDR2 is FQNNGV in the germline V gene. V dropped 5 bases and J dropped 2 bases, with 9 bases sitting between them. CDR3: CASSQGTQETQYF. The CDR3 region has the DNA TGTGCCAGCAGCCAAGGGACTCAAGAGACCCAGTACTTC.

With respect to this clonotype: A single base separates this from a much larger clone, so it may be a read error. The chain's CDR3 is CASSSYRAGELVF. The DNA of the CDR3 is TGTGCCAGCAGCAGTTACCGCGCCGGGGAGCTGGTTTTT. This rearrangement joins TRBV3-1 to TRBJ2-2; tentative D call: TRBD2 (5 bases). This CDR3 comprises 13 residues. Germline lookup yields CDR1 LGHDT and CDR2 YNNKEL (reference sequence).

The table lists this clonotype with many counts. The rearrangement links TRBV20-1 to TRBJ2-2, with 13 bases aligning to TRBD2. Trimming at V came to 6 bases and at J to 5 bases, leaving 6 bases not matched to a gene. The CDR3 runs to 15 residues. Germline CDR1 is DFQATT and CDR2 is SNEGSKA (reference sequence). CDR3 DNA sequence: TGCAGTGCCAGGACTAGCGGGAGATATACCGGGGAGCTGTTTTTT. This sequence encodes CSARTSGRYTGELFF.

The V gene is TRBV19, the J gene TRBJ2-6, with 8 bases that match TRBD1. There are 17 residues in the CDR3. Germline CDR1 reads LNHDA; CDR2 reads SQIVND (reference sequence). V lost 6 bases and J lost 0; bases outside the gene matches: 7. The CDR3 here is CASRPGQESSGANVLTF. The CDR3 region has the DNA TGTGCCAGTAGACCGGGACAGGAAAGCTCTGGGGCCAACGTCCTGACTTTC.

The chain uses TRBV24-1 and TRBJ1-5; D is perhaps TRBD1 (6 bases). Germline V lookup: CDR1 KGHDR, CDR2 SFDVKD. V was clipped by 4 bases and J by 0 bases, with 6 bases between them. This CDR3 is built from 14 residues. The CDR3 sequence: CATSEDSSNQPQHF. The CDR3 DNA reads TGTGCCACCAGTGAGGACAGTAGCAATCAGCCCCAGCATTTT.

This clonotype was counted many times. This chain connects TRBV11-3 to TRBJ2-1, with D maybe TRBD1 (6 bases). Deletions cut 2 bases from V and 8 bases from J, with 16 bases between. Germline CDR1 and CDR2: SGHNT and YENEEA. This CDR3 region has 15 residues. CDR3 in amino acids: CASSLSRGVHHEQFF. The CDR3 DNA sequence: TGTGCCAGCAGCTTATCCAGGGGCGTCCACCATGAGCAGTTCTTC.

Concerning this clonotype itself: The junction shows a germline mismatch at one end, possibly a read error. This chain uses TRBV15 with TRBJ1-2; TRBD1 agrees at 12 bases. Germline-derived CDR1 and CDR2 are LNHNV and YYDKDF (reference sequence). This CDR3 is built from 15 residues. In DNA form, the CDR3 reads TGTACCACCCGCGGGACAGGGGGCGCGATATATGGCTACACCTTC. Amino acids: CTTRGTGGAIYGYTF.

The rearrangement uses TRBV9 and TRBJ1-1; D is possibly TRBD1 (6 bases). The CDR3 covers 15 residues. CDR1 and CDR2 (germline): SGDLS, YYNGEE. V gave up 0 bases and J gave up 4 bases, with 13 bases separating them. CDR3 residues: CASSVVPGASTEAFF. DNA for the CDR3: TGTGCCAGCAGCGTAGTCCCGGGGGCGAGCACTGAAGCTTTCTTT. Using reference TRBV9 and TRBJ1-1 for the parts outside the CDR3, the full variable domain is DSGVTQTPKHLITATGQRVTLRCSPRSGDLSVYWYQQSLDQGLQFLIQYYNGEERAKGNILERFSAQQFPDLHSELNLSSLELGDSALYFCASSVVPGASTEAFFGQGTRLTVV.

J is TRBJ2-3 and V is TRBV11-1, with a weak D call TRBD1 (5 bases). CDR1 is SGHAT, CDR2 FQDESV, per germline (reference sequence). The CDR3 runs 15 residues. V was shortened by 6 bases and J by 2 bases, with 15 bases between the two germline ends. The CDR3 spells CASSSQTDLTDTQYF. The CDR3 nucleotides are TGTGCCAGCAGTTCACAGACAGACCTCACAGATACGCAGTATTTT.

This chain links TRBV19 with TRBJ2-3, with TRBD2 identical over 10 bases. The V segment lost 7 bases and the J segment 0 bases; nucleotides outside the gene matches: 7. This CDR3 has 16 residues. The germline CDR1 and CDR2 sequences are LNHDA and SQIVND (reference sequence). This CDR3 is CASKDSGGLSTDTQYF. CDR3 DNA sequence: TGTGCCAGTAAGGATAGCGGGGGGCTCAGCACAGATACGCAGTATTTT. Together with reference TRBV19 and TRBJ2-3, the CDR3 gives the full variable domain: DGGITQSPKYLFRKEGQNVTLSCEQNLNHDAMYWYRQDPGQGLRLIYYSQIVNDFQKGDIAEGYSVSREKKESFPLTVTSAQKNPTAFYLCASKDSGGLSTDTQYFGPGTRLTVL.

This clonotype was seen only once. The CDR3 DNA reads TGTGCCAGTAGTATGGACAGGGAGTCCTATGGCTACACCTTC. This encodes CASSMDRESYGYTF. The chain combines TRBV19 with TRBJ1-2; 8 bases agree with TRBD1. The V segment lost 3 bases and the J segment 4 bases; nucleotides outside the gene matches: 4. The CDR3 totals 14 residues. From germline, CDR1 is LNHDA and CDR2 SQIVND (reference sequence).

This clonotype showed up many times. This chain connects TRBV12-3 or TRBV12-4 to TRBJ1-1; D is uncertain. With 5 bases removed from V and 1 base from J, the gap between germline ends came to 8 bases. The CDR3 runs 13 residues. Here the CDR3 reads CASSGRQNTEAFF. CDR3 DNA: TGTGCCAGCAGTGGACGGCAGAACACTGAAGCTTTCTTT.

The chain uses TRBV19 and TRBJ2-7; no definite D call. Looked up from germline, CDR1 is LNHDA and CDR2 is SQIVND (reference sequence). This CDR3 contains 13 residues. The V end lost 0 bases, the J end lost 6 bases, and 9 bases lay between the germline ends. CDR3 protein: CASSIEPGREQYF. The CDR3 DNA reads TGTGCCAGTAGTATAGAACCCGGGCGCGAGCAGTACTTC.

The chain uses TRBV2 and TRBJ1-5; D is uncertain. Germline lookup yields CDR1 SNHLY and CDR2 FYNNEI. The CDR3 has 15 residues. Trimming stripped 4 bases from V and 0 bases from J, with 10 bases between. The CDR3 sequence is CASSGLPTSNQPQHF. The CDR3 DNA reads as TGTGCCAGCAGTGGATTACCTACTAGCAATCAGCCCCAGCATTTT.

At least ten counts were recorded for this clonotype. The V gene is TRBV19, the J gene TRBJ2-5, with a weak D call TRBD1 (6 bases). This CDR3 spans 14 amino acids. In germline, CDR1 is LNHDA, CDR2 SQIVND (reference sequence). Trimming took off 5 bases at V and 5 bases at J, with 15 bases between the two ends. The DNA for the CDR3 is TGTGCCAGTAGTCAACAGGGTCAATTGGAGACCCAGTACTTC. As protein: CASSQQGQLETQYF.